The TCR beta chain under discussion was sequenced for a study of blood T cell repertoires in COVID-19. As for the study in general: Spain, Italy and the United States supplied samples that represented acute and convalescent COVID-19. From T cells, B-cell-depleted T cells, or PBMCs came the material, which was cDNA or gDNA.

Produced via immunoSEQ multiplex PCR; TCRdb's table is partial and in-frame only. The sample lists 300,000 or so clones, about 87% occurring once. This CDR3 has 14 residues. The J segment lost 4 bases and the V segment lost 7 bases, leaving 7 bases of the junction unmatched. From germline, CDR1 is SNHLY and CDR2 FYNNEI. The specimen was peripheral blood. V gene TRBV2 combines with J gene TRBJ2-3, with 8 bases identical to TRBD2. The clonotype comes from a woman aged 25 to 45 who had recovered from COVID-19. The CDR3 loop reads CASIRGGGSDTQYF. In nucleotides, the CDR3 is TGTGCCAGCATCCGCGGCGGGGGGTCAGATACGCAGTATTTT.